The 23 T cell receptor beta chains presented below share a single source sample, sequenced in a study of blood T cells in healthy people across ages. It was with a sample-barcoded 5' primer and a J-beta primer mix that a second PCR of about 6 to 11 cycles was run. One entry per CDR3 protein, called by TCRdb with MiXCR from the 5' RACE reads. This table holds fewer than 900,000 distinct CDR3 sequences, about 37% found once. Source material: blood. Source of these receptors: a man aged 18 to 29 in good health.

The chain uses TRBV20-1 and TRBJ1-2, with no clear D. The CDR3 runs to 13 residues. Germline values: CDR1 DFQATT, CDR2 SNEGSKA (reference sequence). The V and J ends lost 0 bases and 8 bases respectively, with 13 bases between them. The CDR3 is CSARDQDPRGYTF. For the CDR3, the DNA is TGCAGTGCTAGAGACCAGGATCCTCGGGGCTACACCTTC.

This chain connects TRBV4-1 to TRBJ1-1; D unresolved. Per germline, CDR1 MGHRA and CDR2 YSYEKL. V dropped 5 bases and J dropped 1 base, with 17 bases sitting between them. This CDR3 region has 16 residues. The CDR3 DNA is TGCGCCAGCAGCTCCAAGCGAGGGATTGGGAACACTGAAGCTTTCTTT. This gives the protein CASSSKRGIGNTEAFF.

The chain links TRBV5-1 to TRBJ2-1; maybe TRBD2 (5 bases). This CDR3 has 13 amino acids. Germline CDR1 SGHRS, CDR2 YFSETQ. Trimming stripped 4 bases from V and 9 bases from J, with 14 bases between. The CDR3 reads CASSVGVSGEQFF. CDR3 in DNA: TGCGCCAGCAGCGTGGGAGTGAGCGGTGAGCAGTTCTTC.

This clonotype has just a few counts. The chain has TRBV4-1 and TRBJ2-7; D not certain. The germline V and J ends were trimmed by 2 bases and 7 bases, with 21 bases remaining between them. Per germline, CDR1 MGHRA and CDR2 YSYEKL. The CDR3 consists of 16 residues. As DNA, the CDR3 is TGCGCCAGCAGCCAACCCCCCAGTCTATCCTACAATGAGCAGTACTTC. It specifies CASSQPPSLSYNEQYF.

This chain links TRBV7-3 with TRBJ2-2; D is unresolved. V was shortened by 5 bases and J by 1 base, with 11 bases between the two germline ends. Germline V gene lookup returns CDR1 SGHTA and CDR2 FQGTGA. The CDR3 is 15 amino acids. CDR3 loop: CASSPIVGNTGELFF. The CDR3 nucleotides are TGTGCCAGCAGCCCCATAGTGGGGAACACCGGGGAGCTGTTTTTT.

This clonotype was recorded a few times. J is TRBJ2-6 and V is TRBV4-3; maybe TRBD1 (5 bases). Trimming left V 6 bases short and J 3 bases short, with 12 bases between. This CDR3 is built from 15 residues. The V gene's germline CDR1 is LGHNA and CDR2 YSLEER. This CDR3 is CASSRDSRGANVLTF. The CDR3 DNA sequence: TGCGCCAGCAGTCGTGACAGCCGTGGGGCCAACGTCCTGACTTTC.

This clonotype was observed a few times. The gene calls are TRBV20-1 and TRBJ1-5, with D uncertain. The CDR3 is made up of 11 amino acids. With 6 bases removed from V and 6 bases from J, the gap between germline ends came to 9 bases. The germline gives CDR1 DFQATT, CDR2 SNEGSKA (reference sequence). The DNA for the CDR3 is TGCAGTGCGCGGCCCTCTCAGCCCCAGCATTTT. As protein: CSARPSQPQHF.

Comments on this clonotype: This may arise from a read error, as a much more abundant clone is one base away. V and J are TRBV4-3 and TRBJ1-1, with D unclear. The CDR3 is 14 amino acids. V lost 1 base to trimming and J lost 1 base, with 7 bases between them. The germline CDR1 and CDR2 sequences are LGHNA and YSLEER. As DNA, the CDR3 is TGCGCCAGCAGCCAAGGACGGGCGAACACTGAAGCTTTCTTT. This codes for CASSQGRANTEAFF.

As concerns this clonotype: A much larger clone differs by one base, so this may be a read error. This chain links TRBV12-3 or TRBV12-4 with TRBJ2-1; 8 bases align to TRBD2. CDR3 length: 17 amino acids. CDR3 in DNA: TGTGCCAGCAGTGCCAGAGGGACTAGTGGTTCCTGCAATGAGCAGTTCTTC. Translating it yields CASSARGTSGSCNEQFF.

Many counts were recorded for this clonotype. In DNA form, the CDR3 reads TGTGCCAGCAGTTTTAGCACTGAAGCTTTCTTT. Amino acid sequence: CASSFSTEAFF. The rearrangement uses TRBV12-3 or TRBV12-4 and TRBJ1-1; no firm D call. This CDR3 has 11 residues. V was cut by 3 bases and J by 4 bases, with 3 bases left in between.

This sequence joins TRBV4-3 and TRBJ1-6; 8 bases align to TRBD1. The J segment lost 10 bases and the V segment lost 0 bases, leaving 5 bases of the junction unmatched. Germline CDR1 reads LGHNA; CDR2 reads YSLEER. This CDR3 has 15 amino acids. The CDR3 DNA reads TGCGCCAGCAGCCAAGAAGGACAGGGAAGCTCACCCCTCCACTTT. The encoded protein is CASSQEGQGSSPLHF.

This clonotype was counted many times. V usage is TRBV7-9 and J usage is TRBJ1-5; D gene ambiguous. Germline V gene sequence: CDR1 SEHNR, CDR2 FQNEAQ (reference sequence). The CDR3 is 17 amino acids. V was pared by 2 bases and J by 0 bases, with 14 bases between. CDR3 DNA: TGTGCCAGCAGCTTAATAGATGGTTGGTATAGCAATCAGCCCCAGCATTTT. Its protein product is CASSLIDGWYSNQPQHF.

About this clonotype itself: This may stem from a read error, because a much larger clone lies one nucleotide away. J is TRBJ2-1 and V is TRBV4-2; the D gene is possibly TRBD1 (7 bases). The CDR3 covers 17 residues. Germline values: CDR1 LGHNA, CDR2 YNFKEQ. V was clipped by 3 bases and J by 2 bases, with 17 bases between them. The CDR3, as DNA: TGTGCCAGCAGCCAGGAGGATCAGGGGGGCACCTACAATGAGCAGTTCTTC. Residues: CASSQEDQGGTYNEQFF.

As to this clonotype: Its ends do not fully match the called genes, so a read error is possible. The chain carries TRBV6-1 and TRBJ1-5; D is uncertain. The CDR3 extends over 13 amino acids. Germline assignment: CDR1 MNHNS and CDR2 SASEGT. CDR3 nucleotides: TGTGTCAGCAGTGATGTCCCCGATCAGCCCCAGCATTTT. Translating it yields CVSSDVPDQPQHF.

CDR3 DNA: TGTGCCAGCAGCCCCGGGACAGGGCGGAAGATAATCACTGAAGCTTTCTTT. It codes for CASSPGTGRKIITEAFF. The rearrangement joins TRBV7-9 to TRBJ1-1, with 9 bases fitting TRBD1. The CDR3 is 17 amino acids. Germline CDR1 is SEHNR and CDR2 is FQNEAQ (reference sequence). V dropped 5 bases and J dropped 4; count of bases not matched to a gene: 14.

The chain has TRBV2 and TRBJ2-1; 12 bases map to TRBD2. The tail of the sequence fits TRBJ2-7 better, so the J call may be wrong. CDR3 size: 15 residues. From germline, CDR1 is SNHLY and CDR2 FYNNEI. The CDR3 sequence: CASTASGGAYNEQYF. Here the CDR3 DNA reads TGTGCCAGCACGGCTAGCGGGGGGGCATACAATGAGCAGTACTTC.

For this clonotype: A much larger clone is a single base away; this may be a read error. The genes are TRBV7-9 and TRBJ2-7; 7 bases line up with TRBD1. CDR3 size: 14 residues. V dropped 2 bases and J dropped 7; count of bases not matched to a gene: 8. Germline CDR1 reads SEHNR; CDR2 reads FQNEAQ (reference sequence). CDR3 protein: CASSLRTGLNEQYF. The DNA of the CDR3 is TGTGCCAGCAGCTTACGGACAGGCCTCAATGAGCAGTACTTC.

This chain joins TRBV20-1 and TRBJ1-5, with TRBD1 matching 9 bases. The V and J ends lost 6 bases and 2 bases, in that order; junction bases with no gene match: 8. Looked up from germline, CDR1 is DFQATT and CDR2 is SNEGSKA (reference sequence). CDR3 size: 15 residues. The CDR3 spells CSAENRDRGNQPQHF. CDR3 sequence (DNA): TGCAGTGCCGAGAACCGGGACAGGGGCAATCAGCCCCAGCATTTT.

This sequence joins TRBV27 and TRBJ2-1; unclear D gene. Germline CDR1 MNHEY, CDR2 SMNVEV (reference sequence). This CDR3 region has 13 residues. Trimming took 3 bases from V and 9 from J, leaving 12 bases between them. CDR3 nucleotide sequence: TGTGCCAGCAGTTTGAACCGGTTCGGTGAGCAGTTCTTC. Translating it yields CASSLNRFGEQFF.

The chain is built from TRBV5-5 and TRBJ2-5, with D tentatively TRBD1 (6 bases). The DNA end is a closer match to TRBJ2-7, so the J assignment may be wrong. This CDR3 has 13 residues. Germline V lookup: CDR1 SGHKS, CDR2 YYEKEE (reference sequence). For the CDR3, the DNA is TGTGCCAGCAGCGCGGACAGAACCCACGAGCAGTACTTC. It yields the protein CASSADRTHEQYF.

This clonotype was recorded at least ten times. The rearrangement joins TRBV5-1 to TRBJ1-2; 7 nucleotides line up with TRBD1. The length of the CDR3 is 13 residues. V was clipped by 5 bases and J by 8 bases; unmatched bases: 9. The germline CDR1 and CDR2 sequences are SGHRS and YFSETQ. The CDR3 here is CASSSTGARGYTF. CDR3 DNA sequence: TGCGCCAGCAGTTCAACAGGGGCCCGGGGCTACACCTTC.

The V gene is TRBV29-1, the J gene TRBJ2-3, with TRBD2 matching 9 bases. V shed 1 base, J shed 4 bases, and the junction held 3 bases outside the gene matches. Germline CDR1 and CDR2: SQVTM and ANQGSEA. The CDR3 is 14 amino acids. In nucleotides, the CDR3 is TGCAGCGTTGAAGCTAGCGGGATTCCAGATACGCAGTATTTT. Translating gives CSVEASGIPDTQYF.

The rearrangement joins TRBV7-9 to TRBJ2-4, with 9 bases aligning to TRBD2. The CDR3 runs to 19 residues. Germline-derived CDR1 and CDR2 are SEHNR and FQNEAQ (reference sequence). The trim removed 2 bases at V and 0 bases at J, leaving 11 bases unmatched. The CDR3 bases are TGTGCCAGCAGCTTAAGAAGACTAGCGGAACCATTAGCCAAAAACATTCAGTACTTC. Translation gives CASSLRRLAEPLAKNIQYF.